The next 30 T cell receptor beta chains were all read from a single sample in a study of blood T cell repertoires in COVID-19. The protocol was immunoSEQ multiplex PCR, while the TCRdb copy is restricted to in-frame clones and leaves out a portion. The sample shows 100,000 to 150,000 clones, around two thirds of them seen only once. The specimen sequenced was peripheral blood. These receptors all stem from a woman in her 70s with acute or convalescent COVID-19.

J is TRBJ2-3 and V is TRBV10-2, with TRBD2 matching 7 bases. The V gene end was trimmed by 2 bases and the J gene end by 4 bases; junction bases not matched to a gene: 3. This CDR3 region has 14 residues. The V gene's germline CDR1 is WSHSY and CDR2 SAAADI. CDR3 amino acids: CASSEQRDADTQYF. The CDR3 nucleotides read TGCGCCAGCAGTGAGCAGCGGGATGCAGATACGCAGTATTTT.

This sequence joins TRBV10-2 and TRBJ1-3, with a possible D match to TRBD1 (5 bases). V lost 6 bases and J 3 bases, leaving 15 bases between the germline ends. CDR3 size: 15 residues. Germline V gives CDR1 WSHSY, CDR2 SAAADI. CDR3 amino acids: CASSQSGLDGNTIYF. The CDR3 DNA reads as TGCGCCAGCAGCCAGTCAGGGTTGGATGGAAACACCATATATTTT.

V usage is TRBV7-2 and J usage is TRBJ1-1; 7 bases are a match to TRBD1. The trim removed 0 bases at V and 2 bases at J, leaving 3 bases unmatched. Germline CDR1 and CDR2: SGHTA and FQGNSA. The CDR3 runs to 15 residues. This chain's CDR3 is CASSLAGTANTEAFF. CDR3 sequence (DNA): TGTGCCAGCAGCTTAGCCGGGACAGCAAACACTGAAGCTTTCTTT.

The V gene is TRBV3-1 (or the pseudogene TRBV3-2), the J gene TRBJ2-7, with 9 bases matching TRBD2. The V gene's germline CDR1 is LGHDT and CDR2 YNNKEL (reference sequence). V shed 3 bases and J 5 bases; nucleotides not matched to a gene: 5. This CDR3 spans 14 amino acids. The CDR3: CASSHGGGAHEQYF. DNA of the CDR3: TGTGCCAGCAGCCACGGCGGGGGGGCCCACGAGCAGTACTTC.

The chain links TRBV7-2 to TRBJ2-2, with 15 nucleotides matching TRBD2. The V segment lost 0 bases and the J segment 7 bases; nucleotides outside the gene matches: 6. Germline V gives CDR1 SGHTA, CDR2 FQGNSA. The CDR3 is 18 residues long. CDR3 loop: CASSLAGLAGGQNGELFF. The DNA of the CDR3 is TGTGCCAGCAGCTTAGCCGGACTAGCGGGGGGGCAAAACGGGGAGCTGTTTTTT.

The chain combines TRBV6-6 with TRBJ2-1; D may be TRBD1 (5 bases). This CDR3 has 13 amino acids. Trimming cost V 6 bases and J 4 bases, with 10 bases left between them. Germline CDR1 is MNHNY and CDR2 is SVGAGI (reference sequence). The CDR3 region is CASSIRQYNEQFF. The CDR3 DNA follows: TGTGCCAGCAGCATAAGACAGTACAATGAGCAGTTCTTC.

The chain employs TRBV10-3 and TRBJ1-2, with a tentative D call TRBD1 (6 bases). V was pared by 6 bases and J by 4 bases, with 15 bases between. The CDR3 totals 14 residues. Germline assignment: CDR1 ENHRY and CDR2 SYGVKD. CDR3 nucleotide sequence: TGTGCCATCAGGGGTAATACAGGGAGCTATGGCTACACCTTC. The encoded protein is CAIRGNTGSYGYTF.

This clone came up a few times. This chain uses TRBV7-2 with TRBJ2-7; 8 bases are a match to TRBD2. CDR3 size: 14 residues. Germline CDR1 reads SGHTA; CDR2 reads FQGNSA. Trimming took 1 base from V and 6 from J; bases not matched to a gene: 5. The CDR3, as DNA: TGTGCCAGCAGCTTAGATCGTGCGGGGGGCGAGCAGTACTTC. It codes for CASSLDRAGGEQYF.

The V and J genes are TRBV14 and TRBJ1-2; D is ambiguous. In germline, CDR1 is SGHDN, CDR2 FVKESK. The CDR3 length is 13 residues. V shed 3 bases and J shed 6 bases, with 11 bases lying between them. In DNA, the CDR3 is TGTGCCAGCAGCCAGAGGCAGCGTGATGGCTACACCTTC. It encodes CASSQRQRDGYTF.

This clone has more than one count but fewer than ten. The V gene is TRBV6-1, the J gene TRBJ1-1; a weak D match, TRBD1 (5 bases). CDR3 length: 13 amino acids. Germline assignment: CDR1 MNHNS and CDR2 SASEGT. Trimming pared 2 bases from V and 7 bases from J, leaving 11 bases between. This CDR3 reads CASSELVGGEAFF. DNA for the CDR3: TGTGCCAGCAGTGAATTGGTGGGGGGTGAAGCTTTCTTT.

As concerns this clone: Compared with germline, one end of the junction differs, possibly owing to a read error. The chain uses TRBV6-6 and TRBJ1-5; the D is unclear. Germline values: CDR1 MNHNY, CDR2 SVGAGI (reference sequence). This CDR3 is 15 amino acids long. CDR3 coding DNA: TGTGCCAGCAGTTACGGGCAGGTCTACAATCAGCACCAGCATTTT. Amino acid sequence: CASSYGQVYNQHQHF.

The chain carries TRBV5-5 and TRBJ1-6; D gene ambiguous. Germline lookup yields CDR1 SGHKS and CDR2 YYEKEE (reference sequence). This CDR3 is 17 amino acids long. V lost 2 bases and J lost 7, with 19 bases in between. The CDR3 loop reads CASSLSSLGTWNSPLHF. The CDR3 DNA reads as TGTGCCAGCAGCTTATCCTCTCTGGGCACATGGAATTCACCCCTCCACTTT.

In the case of this clone: An end of the junction differs from the germline gene, which may be a read error. In DNA form, the CDR3 reads TGTGCCAGTAAGACGGGAAGCTATAGCTACACCTTC. The encoded protein is CASKTGSYSYTF. The genes are TRBV28 and TRBJ1-2; D gene uncertain. Germline assignment: CDR1 MDHEN and CDR2 SYDVKM. The length of the CDR3 is 12 residues.

This clone was detected many times. The J gene is TRBJ2-1, the V gene TRBV5-4; 10 positions agree with TRBD2. In germline, CDR1 is SGHNT, CDR2 YYREEE (reference sequence). The CDR3 loop spans 15 amino acids. The ends lost 3 bases at V and 4 bases at J; junction bases unmatched: 4. The CDR3: CASSWGLANYNEQFF. DNA for the CDR3: TGTGCCAGCAGCTGGGGACTAGCGAATTACAATGAGCAGTTCTTC.

This chain's CDR3 is CASSRQNTGELFF. CDR3 DNA sequence: TGTGCCAGCAGTAGACAGAACACCGGGGAGCTGTTTTTT. This chain links TRBV6-5 with TRBJ2-2, with D unresolved. CDR3 length: 13 amino acids. Germline V gene lookup returns CDR1 MNHEY and CDR2 SVGAGI. Trimming left V 5 bases short and J 1 base short, with 5 bases between.

This chain connects TRBV28 to TRBJ1-3; TRBD1 matches at 9 bases. The trim removed 7 bases at V and 4 bases at J, leaving 11 bases unmatched. The CDR3 is 16 amino acids. Germline-derived CDR1 and CDR2 are MDHEN and SYDVKM. CDR3 coding DNA: TGTGCCAGCACCTCCCTTGGGACAGGGTCAGGAAACACCATATATTTT. Encoded protein: CASTSLGTGSGNTIYF.

The CDR3 sequence is CASSQDMGAGGPADTQYF. For the CDR3, the DNA is TGCGCCAGCAGCCAAGATATGGGGGCGGGGGGGCCCGCAGATACGCAGTATTTT. The chain combines TRBV4-3 with TRBJ2-3; 9 bases are shared with TRBD2. The J segment lost 4 bases and the V segment lost 0 bases, leaving 11 bases of the junction unmatched. From germline, CDR1 is LGHNA and CDR2 YSLEER. The CDR3 runs to 18 residues.

The chain has TRBV7-9 and TRBJ2-2; TRBD1 agrees at 7 bases. Germline V CDR1 and CDR2: SEHNR, FQNEAQ (reference sequence). There are 14 residues in the CDR3. The junction had 2 bases not matched to a gene; V was cut back by 1 base and J by 6 bases. The CDR3 DNA follows: TGTGCCAGCAGCTTAGGCAGGGGGTCCGGGGAGCTGTTTTTT. Protein: CASSLGRGSGELFF.

The genes are TRBV5-6 and TRBJ2-7; possibly TRBD1 for D (6 bases). The CDR3 covers 13 residues. V was pared by 4 bases and J by 3 bases, with 11 bases between. Germline V gene data show CDR1 as SGHDT and CDR2 as YYEEEE. The CDR3 sequence: CASSTRTVYEQYF. The CDR3 DNA reads as TGTGCCAGCAGCACCCGGACAGTCTACGAGCAGTACTTC.

V gene TRBV14 combines with J gene TRBJ2-5; 9 positions agree with TRBD2. The germline V gene has CDR1 SGHDN and CDR2 FVKESK. Trimming took 4 bases from V and 1 from J; bases not matched to a gene: 1. The CDR3 totals 14 residues. The CDR3: CASSPRGGQETQYF. The CDR3 DNA sequence: TGTGCCAGCAGCCCGCGGGGGGGCCAAGAGACCCAGTACTTC. Together with reference TRBV14 and TRBJ2-5, the CDR3 gives the full variable domain: EAGVTQFPSHSVIEKGQTVTLRCDPISGHDNLYWYRRVMGKEIKFLLHFVKESKQDESGMPNNRFLAERTGGTYSTLKVQPAELEDSGVYFCASSPRGGQETQYFGPGTRLLVL.

The chain employs TRBV2 and TRBJ1-2; 7 nucleotides align to TRBD1. CDR3 size: 13 residues. CDR1 and CDR2 from the germline V gene are SNHLY and FYNNEI. The V gene end was trimmed by 6 bases and the J gene end by 4 bases; junction bases not matched to a gene: 5. CDR3 nucleotide sequence: TGTGCCAGCAGCCAGGGGGAAAGCTATGGCTACACCTTC. The encoded protein is CASSQGESYGYTF.

This clone was seen a handful of times. The genes are TRBV10-3 and TRBJ1-3; TRBD1 might be the D (6 bases). Trimming cost V 8 bases and J 0 bases, with 14 bases left between them. This CDR3 is 15 amino acids long. Germline loops: CDR1 ENHRY, CDR2 SYGVKD. In DNA form, the CDR3 reads TGTGCCATCGGACCAGGGGAACTCTCTGGAAACACCATATATTTT. Protein product: CAIGPGELSGNTIYF.

This clone was seen a handful of times. This chain joins TRBV5-1 and TRBJ1-1; 8 nucleotides agree with TRBD1. This CDR3 region has 16 residues. V shed 1 base and J 4 bases; nucleotides not matched to a gene: 9. CDR1 is SGHRS and CDR2 is YFSETQ in the germline V gene. The CDR3 DNA sequence: TGCGCCAGCAGCTTGACAGGACAGGGAGTCGGCACTGAAGCTTTCTTT. This translates into CASSLTGQGVGTEAFF.

This clone has just one count. The CDR3 DNA follows: TGTGCCACCTCCCCCCGGGACAGGGGAGTTCCGTCAACAGATACGCAGTATTTT. Translating it yields CATSPRDRGVPSTDTQYF. The chain carries TRBV24-1 and TRBJ2-3; TRBD1 aligns across 10 bases. CDR3 length equals 18 residues. V shed 9 bases, J shed 3 bases, and the junction held 17 bases outside the gene matches. Germline V gene data show CDR1 as KGHDR and CDR2 as SFDVKD.

The gene calls are TRBV5-1 and TRBJ2-5; perhaps TRBD2 as D (5 bases). Trimming took 0 bases from V and 3 from J, leaving 18 bases between them. The CDR3 extends over 17 amino acids. Germline loops: CDR1 SGHRS, CDR2 YFSETQ. CDR3 region: CASSLGSLDGMEETQYF. As DNA, the CDR3 is TGCGCCAGCAGCTTGGGTTCACTAGACGGGATGGAAGAGACCCAGTACTTC.

This chain uses TRBV3-1 (or the pseudogene TRBV3-2) with TRBJ2-7; TRBD2 is a possible D gene (6 bases). The CDR3 spans 18 residues. The germline CDR1 and CDR2 sequences are LGHDT and YNNKEL (reference sequence). V gave up 0 bases and J gave up 4 bases, with 22 bases separating them. CDR3 sequence (DNA): TGTGCCAGCAGCCAAGATGAGGGAGGAAGCGGGTCGGCTTACGAGCAGTACTTC. As protein: CASSQDEGGSGSAYEQYF.

This chain uses TRBV6-2 or TRBV6-3 with TRBJ2-1; TRBD2 matches at 7 bases. V was clipped by 7 bases and J by 8 bases; unmatched bases: 11. CDR1 is MNHEY and CDR2 is SVGEGT in the germline V gene. The CDR3 totals 14 residues. The CDR3 DNA is TGTGCCAGCACCCCGGCTAGCGGAGGCTATGAGCAGTTCTTC. It translates to CASTPASGGYEQFF.

The chain has TRBV5-5 and TRBJ2-7; TRBD2 matches at 7 bases. Per germline, CDR1 SGHKS and CDR2 YYEKEE (reference sequence). J lost 3 bases, V lost 3 bases, and 9 bases had no gene match. The CDR3 consists of 15 residues. The chain's CDR3 is CASSSPGGIGYEQYF. Written as DNA, the CDR3 is TGTGCCAGCAGCTCACCGGGGGGTATTGGCTACGAGCAGTACTTC.

The V call is TRBV19, the J call TRBJ2-1; the match to TRBD2 covers 10 bases. Germline trimming cut 4 bases from V and 5 bases from J; bases unmatched to any gene: 2. The germline V gene has CDR1 LNHDA and CDR2 SQIVND (reference sequence). This CDR3 comprises 14 residues. The CDR3 DNA follows: TGTGCCAGTAGTAGCCTAGCGGGGGACAATGAGCAGTTCTTC. This gives the protein CASSSLAGDNEQFF.

This chain links TRBV6-1 with TRBJ1-5, with D possibly being TRBD1 (6 bases). Trimming left V 1 base short and J 0 bases short, with 10 bases between. Germline CDR1 MNHNS, CDR2 SASEGT. The CDR3 has 16 amino acids. The CDR3 bases are TGTGCCAGCAGTGAAGGGACAGTTTATAGCAATCAGCCCCAGCATTTT. Its translation: CASSEGTVYSNQPQHF.